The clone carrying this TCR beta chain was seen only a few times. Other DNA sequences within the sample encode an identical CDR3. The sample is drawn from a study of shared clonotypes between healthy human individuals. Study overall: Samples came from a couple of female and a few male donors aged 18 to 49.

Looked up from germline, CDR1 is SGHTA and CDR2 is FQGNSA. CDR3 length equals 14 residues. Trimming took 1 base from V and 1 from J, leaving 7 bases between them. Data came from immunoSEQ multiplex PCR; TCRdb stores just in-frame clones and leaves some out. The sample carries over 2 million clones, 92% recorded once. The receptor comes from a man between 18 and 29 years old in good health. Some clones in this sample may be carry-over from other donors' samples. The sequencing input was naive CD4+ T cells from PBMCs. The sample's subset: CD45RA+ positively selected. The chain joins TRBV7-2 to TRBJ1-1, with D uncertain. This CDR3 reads CASSLVSGNTEAFF. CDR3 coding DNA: TGTGCCAGCAGCTTAGTTTCAGGGAACACTGAAGCTTTCTTT. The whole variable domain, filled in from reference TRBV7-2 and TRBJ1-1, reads GAGVSQSPSNKVTEKGKDVELRCDPISGHTALYWYRQSLGQGLEFLIYFQGNSAPDKSGLPSDRFSAERTGGSVSTLTIQRTQQEDSAVYLCASSLVSGNTEAFFGQGTRLTVV.